This T cell receptor beta chain was sequenced for a study of technical replicates of blood from a handful of donors. Trimming took off 5 bases at V and 1 base at J, with 21 bases between the two ends. CDR1 SNHLY and CDR2 FYNNEI come from the germline V gene. This CDR3 region has 19 residues. Assay used: immunoSEQ multiplex PCR; TCRdb lists only in-frame clones, some missing. The table lists some 60,000 clones, roughly 91% of them singletons. The chain carries TRBV2 and TRBJ2-6; TRBD1 might be the D (6 bases). This sequence was found in a human donor in good health. Some clones in this sample may be carry-over from other donors' samples. The sequenced sample was PBMCs. The CDR3 sequence is CASSFHKNQGLSGANVLTF. CDR3 nucleotide sequence: TGTGCCAGCAGTTTTCATAAAAATCAGGGGCTATCTGGGGCCAACGTCCTGACTTTC.